The 29 T cell receptor beta chains given below trace back to one sample, sequenced in a study of T-cell reconstitution after alpha-beta-depleted transplantation in children. Preparation of the TCRbeta library used unique molecular identifiers. In TCRdb, the PCR reads were re-called with MiXCR into one record per CDR3 protein. The sample consists of under 850,000 distinct CDR3 sequences, 13% of them appearing once. The sequencing here drew on PBMCs, taken before TCRalphabeta/CD19-depleted stem cell transplant. These receptors were taken from a girl aged 2-15 years with congenital amegakaryocytic thrombocytopenia, due to receive a stem cell transplant.

This clonotype occurred a few times. The chain is built from TRBV7-2 and TRBJ2-3, with 7 nucleotides matching TRBD2. CDR3 length: 15 residues. Germline CDR1 and CDR2: SGHTA and FQGNSA. With V trimmed by 0 bases and J by 7 bases, 7 bases remained unmatched. The chain's CDR3 is CASSLARGSGNTQYF. DNA for the CDR3: TGTGCCAGCAGCTTAGCGCGCGGGAGCGGCAATACGCAGTATTTT.

This clonotype appeared many times. This chain links TRBV12-3 or TRBV12-4 with TRBJ2-7, with no clear D. The CDR3 totals 11 residues. Deletions cut 4 bases from V and 7 bases from J, with 8 bases between. The CDR3 nucleotides read TGTGCCAGCAGTTCTAGTTTGGAGCAGTACTTC. This codes for CASSSSLEQYF.

This clonotype came up many times. The V and J genes are TRBV2 and TRBJ1-1, with D unresolved. The CDR3 sequence is 12 residues long. V lost 8 bases to trimming and J lost 0 bases, with 7 bases between them. Germline CDR1 SNHLY, CDR2 FYNNEI. The CDR3 bases are TGTGCCAGCCTGGAGATGAACACTGAAGCTTTCTTT. Residues: CASLEMNTEAFF. Using reference TRBV2 and TRBJ1-1 for the parts outside the CDR3, the full variable domain is EPEVTQTPSHQVTQMGQEVILRCVPISNHLYFYWYRQILGQKVEFLVSFYNNEISEKSEIFDDQFSVERPDGSNFTLKIRSTKLEDSAMYFCASLEMNTEAFFGQGTRLTVV.

This clonotype has a count of ten or more. This chain links TRBV20-1 with TRBJ2-5; tentatively, D is TRBD2 (5 bases). This CDR3 is built from 14 residues. Trimming stripped 5 bases from V and 4 bases from J, with 17 bases between. From germline, CDR1 is DFQATT and CDR2 SNEGSKA (reference sequence). CDR3 loop: CSARHSERSETQYF. The CDR3 DNA is TGCAGTGCTCGCCACTCAGAGCGGTCAGAGACCCAGTACTTC.

The chain has TRBV20-1 and TRBJ2-1, with D unclear. V was pared by 3 bases and J by 9 bases, with 18 bases between. Germline V gene lookup returns CDR1 DFQATT and CDR2 SNEGSKA (reference sequence). This CDR3 spans 14 amino acids. The CDR3 DNA is TGCAGTGCTAGGGAACAATTAGTTATGGGTGAGCAGTTCTTC. The encoded protein is CSAREQLVMGEQFF.

This clonotype was detected ten times or more. The chain is built from TRBV20-1 and TRBJ1-6, with TRBD1 matching 11 bases. Germline assignment: CDR1 DFQATT and CDR2 SNEGSKA (reference sequence). This CDR3 spans 16 amino acids. V was clipped by 0 bases and J by 5 bases; unmatched bases: 3. The chain's CDR3 is CSARDMGQGDNSPLHF. The CDR3 region has the DNA TGCAGTGCTAGAGATATGGGACAGGGGGATAATTCACCCCTCCACTTT.

CDR3 nucleotides: TGCGCCAGCAGCTTGACCGCCCCCTCAGAGACCCAGTACTTC. This sequence encodes CASSLTAPSETQYF. The chain couples TRBV5-1 to TRBJ2-5; D call uncertain. CDR3 length: 14 residues. The germline V gene has CDR1 SGHRS and CDR2 YFSETQ. The V end lost 1 base, the J end lost 4 bases, and 11 bases lay between the germline ends.

This chain connects TRBV20-1 to TRBJ2-5; tentatively, D is TRBD2 (6 bases). The CDR3 length is 14 residues. Germline lookup yields CDR1 DFQATT and CDR2 SNEGSKA (reference sequence). V was trimmed by 5 bases and J by 1 base, leaving 14 bases between them. CDR3 sequence reads: CSAVVLGGQETQYF. In DNA, the CDR3 is TGCAGTGCTGTTGTGTTGGGGGGCCAAGAGACCCAGTACTTC.

This clonotype was seen many times. This chain connects TRBV20-1 to TRBJ2-7, with 11 bases matching TRBD1. V gave up 6 bases and J gave up 4 bases; unmatched junction bases: 14. The CDR3 sequence is 16 residues long. Germline V lookup: CDR1 DFQATT, CDR2 SNEGSKA (reference sequence). The CDR3 nucleotides are TGCAGTGCCAGATTATTCGGACAGGGGGCAGGATACGAGCAGTACTTC. It is translated as CSARLFGQGAGYEQYF.

This clonotype was counted many times. The J gene is TRBJ2-7, the V gene TRBV20-1; D is uncertain. Trimming took 2 bases from V and 3 from J, leaving 11 bases between them. This CDR3 region has 13 residues. Germline V gene data show CDR1 as DFQATT and CDR2 as SNEGSKA (reference sequence). CDR3 bases: TGCAGTGCTAGACCCCCGAACATCTACGAGCAGTACTTC. This gives the protein CSARPPNIYEQYF.

In this sample, this clonotype turned up many times. The V and J genes are TRBV5-6 and TRBJ2-2; a weak D match, TRBD1 (6 bases). With 2 bases removed from V and 4 bases from J, the gap between germline ends came to 15 bases. The CDR3 runs to 16 residues. The germline V gene encodes CDR1 SGHDT and CDR2 YYEEEE. CDR3 loop: CASSFTQGPLTGELFF. CDR3 bases: TGTGCCAGCAGCTTCACTCAGGGGCCCCTCACCGGGGAGCTGTTTTTT.

This sequence joins TRBV5-1 and TRBJ2-7; D is possibly TRBD2 (5 bases). This CDR3 comprises 18 residues. The germline CDR1 and CDR2 sequences are SGHRS and YFSETQ. V was cut by 0 bases and J by 5 bases, with 24 bases left in between. The CDR3 DNA follows: TGCGCCAGCAGCTTGGCGATGTTCCCCGGCGGGTCTATCGACGAGCAGTACTTC. Translating it yields CASSLAMFPGGSIDEQYF.

The table lists this clonotype with many counts. The chain is built from TRBV20-1 and TRBJ2-1; weak D call: TRBD2 (6 bases). V was clipped by 0 bases and J by 5 bases, with 8 bases between them. The germline V gene has CDR1 DFQATT and CDR2 SNEGSKA (reference sequence). The CDR3 runs to 13 residues. The CDR3 here is CSARDPGDNEQFF. CDR3 nucleotides: TGCAGTGCTAGAGATCCGGGAGACAATGAGCAGTTCTTC.

This clonotype was detected ten times or more. V and J are TRBV12-3 or TRBV12-4 and TRBJ2-1; 7 bases match TRBD2. The trim removed 3 bases at V and 4 bases at J, leaving 6 bases unmatched. CDR3 size: 15 residues. In nucleotides, the CDR3 is TGTGCCAGCAGTTTTTTCACTAGCGATTACAATGAGCAGTTCTTC. Its protein is CASSFFTSDYNEQFF.

This clonotype has at least ten counts. The rearrangement links TRBV7-2 to TRBJ2-3; 7 bases fit TRBD2. CDR1 and CDR2 (germline): SGHTA, FQGNSA. The CDR3 is 15 residues long. The J segment lost 1 base and the V segment lost 3 bases, leaving 4 bases of the junction unmatched. The CDR3 region is CASSFASGGTDTQYF. The DNA of the CDR3 is TGTGCCAGCAGCTTTGCTAGCGGAGGCACAGATACGCAGTATTTT.

V usage is TRBV24-1 and J usage is TRBJ1-4; D perhaps matches TRBD1 (5 bases). With 2 bases removed from V and 3 bases from J, the gap between germline ends came to 9 bases. The germline V gene has CDR1 KGHDR and CDR2 SFDVKD. CDR3 length: 15 residues. The CDR3 region is CATSDSGTANEKLFF. The CDR3 nucleotides read TGTGCCACCAGTGATTCCGGGACGGCTAATGAAAAACTGTTTTTT.

In the case of this clonotype: Relative to the germline gene, one junction end is altered; a read error may explain this. This chain uses TRBV20-1 with TRBJ2-2; a possible D gene is TRBD1 (6 bases). The CDR3 is 12 amino acids. CDR1 DFQATT and CDR2 SNEGSKA come from the germline V gene (reference sequence). The CDR3 DNA sequence: TGCAGTTGGACAGCGAACACCGGGGAGCTGTCTTTT. This encodes CSWTANTGELSF.

In its sample, this clonotype was seen many times. CDR3 amino acids: CASSAGTANYGYTF. Here the CDR3 DNA reads TGTGCCAGCAGCGCCGGGACAGCTAACTATGGCTACACCTTC. The V and J genes are TRBV9 and TRBJ1-2; TRBD1 aligns across 7 bases. Germline V gives CDR1 SGDLS, CDR2 YYNGEE. The CDR3 runs to 14 residues. J gave up 0 bases and V 3 bases, and 2 bases lay outside the gene matches.

This clonotype was seen repeatedly, ten times or more. This chain joins TRBV5-5 and TRBJ2-2, with unresolved D. This CDR3 spans 17 amino acids. CDR1 and CDR2 from the germline V gene are SGHKS and YYEKEE (reference sequence). Trimming left V 5 bases short and J 0 bases short, with 17 bases between. CDR3 nucleotides: TGTGCCAGCAGTCAGGCCCTTACAGTAACGAACACCGGGGAGCTGTTTTTT. Protein product: CASSQALTVTNTGELFF.

This clonotype appeared many times. The chain recombines TRBV5-6 with TRBJ1-1; D unclear. Germline lookup yields CDR1 SGHDT and CDR2 YYEEEE. CDR3 length equals 12 residues. Trimming took off 1 base at V and 7 bases at J, with 8 bases between the two ends. The CDR3 here is CASSLRRIEAFF. CDR3 in DNA: TGTGCCAGCAGCTTGCGGCGGATTGAAGCTTTCTTT. The entire variable domain, with the rest obtained from reference TRBV5-6 and TRBJ1-1, is as follows: DAGVTQSPTHLIKTRGQQVTLRCSPKSGHDTVSWYQQALGQGPQFIFQYYEEEERQRGNFPDRFSGHQFPNYSSELNVNALLLGDSALYLCASSLRRIEAFFGQGTRLTVV.

This clonotype was counted only a few times. The J gene is TRBJ1-5, the V gene TRBV20-1; D unresolved. This CDR3 region has 13 residues. CDR1 DFQATT and CDR2 SNEGSKA come from the germline V gene (reference sequence). V lost 6 bases, J lost 2 bases, and 11 bases lay in between. This chain's CDR3 is CSARTVGNQPQHF. As DNA, the CDR3 is TGCAGTGCACGGACCGTGGGCAATCAGCCCCAGCATTTT.

This clonotype was recorded a few times. The chain employs TRBV27 and TRBJ2-4, with D perhaps matching TRBD1 or TRBD2 (6 bases each). CDR1 and CDR2 from the germline V gene are MNHEY and SMNVEV (reference sequence). The CDR3 totals 16 residues. V was trimmed by 6 bases and J by 7 bases, leaving 22 bases between them. CDR3 region: CASSHNGGRAGNIQYF. DNA of the CDR3: TGTGCCAGCAGCCACAATGGGGGGCGCGCTGGGAACATTCAGTACTTC.

This clonotype was recorded at least ten times. This chain links TRBV5-1 with TRBJ2-1; TRBD2 matches 10 bases. The V and J ends lost 2 bases and 15 bases, in that order; junction bases with no gene match: 14. CDR1 and CDR2 from the germline V gene are SGHRS and YFSETQ. The CDR3 has 15 residues. CDR3: CASSLGLAETMSLFF. The CDR3 DNA follows: TGCGCCAGCAGCTTAGGACTAGCGGAAACAATGAGCTTGTTCTTC.

The genes are TRBV12-3 or TRBV12-4 and TRBJ1-1; weak D call: TRBD1 (5 bases). The V end was cut by 6 bases, the J end by 1 base, with 12 bases between. The CDR3 extends over 14 amino acids. CDR3 in DNA: TGTGCCAGCAGCAGTCCAGGGTGGAACACTGAAGCTTTCTTT. Translation: CASSSPGWNTEAFF.

Concerning this clonotype: Just one base apart from a much larger clone, this may be a read error. CDR3 nucleotides: TGCAGCGTTGTCGCGACAGCGAATCTCGCGCAGTATTTT. It yields the protein CSVVATANLAQYF. The chain carries TRBV29-1 and TRBJ2-3; tentative D call: TRBD1 (5 bases). V lost 4 bases, J lost 10 bases, and 18 bases lay in between. Germline values: CDR1 SQVTM, CDR2 ANQGSEA. This CDR3 spans 13 amino acids.

In regard to this clonotype: Just one base apart from a much larger clone, this may be a read error. The rearrangement uses TRBV5-1 and TRBJ2-3, with 7 bases matching TRBD2. The CDR3 length is 17 residues. V trimming: 7 bases; J trimming: 2 bases; junction bases outside the gene matches: 16. Germline CDR1 and CDR2: SGHRS and YFSETQ. CDR3: CASGSDLLADFTDTQYF. The CDR3 region has the DNA TGCGCCAGCGGCTCGGACCTTCTAGCGGACTTCACAGATACGCAGTATTTT.

This clonotype was counted at least ten times. V usage is TRBV12-3 or TRBV12-4 and J usage is TRBJ1-2, with 7 bases identical to TRBD1. The ends lost 3 bases at V and 4 bases at J; junction bases unmatched: 8. This CDR3 region has 15 residues. The DNA for the CDR3 is TGTGCCAGCAGTTTCCAATGGGACAGCCTCTATGGCTACACCTTC. This translates into CASSFQWDSLYGYTF.

This clonotype was seen more than once but under ten times. The CDR3 here is CASSGGENTGELFF. The CDR3 nucleotides read TGCGCCAGCAGCGGGGGGGAGAACACCGGGGAGCTGTTTTTT. The chain is built from TRBV5-1 and TRBJ2-2; 7 bases map to TRBD2. The CDR3 runs 14 residues. Germline lookup yields CDR1 SGHRS and CDR2 YFSETQ. J gave up 1 base and V 4 bases, and 1 base lay outside the gene matches.

The genes are TRBV12-3 or TRBV12-4 and TRBJ2-7; TRBD1 aligns across 9 bases. This CDR3 region has 16 residues. With V trimmed by 5 bases and J by 5 bases, 13 bases remained unmatched. The CDR3: CASSSRDRVWWDEQYF. The CDR3 DNA sequence: TGTGCCAGCAGTAGCCGGGACAGGGTCTGGTGGGACGAGCAGTACTTC.